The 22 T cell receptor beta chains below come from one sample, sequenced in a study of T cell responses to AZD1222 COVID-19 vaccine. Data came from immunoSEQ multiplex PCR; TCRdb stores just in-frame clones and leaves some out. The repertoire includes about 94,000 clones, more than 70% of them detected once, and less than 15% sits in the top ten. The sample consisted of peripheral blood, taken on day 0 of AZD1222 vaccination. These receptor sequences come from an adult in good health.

The CDR3 protein is CASSYRVGNQPQHF. As DNA, the CDR3 is TGTGCCAGCAGTTACAGGGTTGGAAATCAGCCCCAGCATTTT. The rearrangement uses TRBV6-5 and TRBJ1-5; unclear D gene. V dropped 2 bases and J dropped 4 bases, with 9 bases sitting between them. Germline V CDR1 and CDR2: MNHEY, SVGAGI. The CDR3 sequence is 14 residues long.

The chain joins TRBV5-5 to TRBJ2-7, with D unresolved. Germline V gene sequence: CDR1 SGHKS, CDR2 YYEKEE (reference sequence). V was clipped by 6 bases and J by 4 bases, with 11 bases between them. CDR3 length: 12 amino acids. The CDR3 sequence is CASKMVGYEQYF. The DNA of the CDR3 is TGTGCCAGCAAAATGGTGGGTTACGAGCAGTACTTC.

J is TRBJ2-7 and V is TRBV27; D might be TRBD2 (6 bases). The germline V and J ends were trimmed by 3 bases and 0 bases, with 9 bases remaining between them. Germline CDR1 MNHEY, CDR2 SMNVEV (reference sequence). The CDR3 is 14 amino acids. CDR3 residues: CASSLRGTSYEQYF. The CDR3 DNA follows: TGTGCCAGCAGTTTGCGGGGTACCTCCTACGAGCAGTACTTC.

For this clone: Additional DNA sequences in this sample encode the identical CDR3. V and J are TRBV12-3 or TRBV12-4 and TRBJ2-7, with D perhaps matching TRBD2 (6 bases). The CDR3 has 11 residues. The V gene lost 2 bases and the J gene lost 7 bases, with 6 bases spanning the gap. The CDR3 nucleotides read TGTGCCAGCAGTTTAAGCGGGGAGCAGTACTTC. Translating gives CASSLSGEQYF.

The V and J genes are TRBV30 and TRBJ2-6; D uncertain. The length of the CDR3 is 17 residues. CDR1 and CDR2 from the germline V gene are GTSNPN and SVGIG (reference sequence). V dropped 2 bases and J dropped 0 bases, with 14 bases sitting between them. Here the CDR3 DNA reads TGTGCCTGGAGTATACCTGGCAGGACCTCTGGGGCCAACGTCCTGACTTTC. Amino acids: CAWSIPGRTSGANVLTF.

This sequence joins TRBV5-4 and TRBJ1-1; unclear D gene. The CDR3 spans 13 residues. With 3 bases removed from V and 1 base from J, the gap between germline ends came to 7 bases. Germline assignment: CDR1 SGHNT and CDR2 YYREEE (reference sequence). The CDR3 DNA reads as TGTGCCAGCAGCTGGTCGGCGAACACTGAAGCTTTCTTT. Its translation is CASSWSANTEAFF.

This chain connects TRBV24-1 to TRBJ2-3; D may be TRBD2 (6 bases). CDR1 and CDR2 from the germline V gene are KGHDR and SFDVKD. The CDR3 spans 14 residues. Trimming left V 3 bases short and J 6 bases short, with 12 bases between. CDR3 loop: CATSDRLGGDTQYF. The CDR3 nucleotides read TGTGCCACCAGTGATCGACTAGGAGGGGATACGCAGTATTTT.

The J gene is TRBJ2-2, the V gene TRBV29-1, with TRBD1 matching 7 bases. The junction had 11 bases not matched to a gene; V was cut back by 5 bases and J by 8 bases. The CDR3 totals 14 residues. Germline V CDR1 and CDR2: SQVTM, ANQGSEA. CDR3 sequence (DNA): TGCAGCGTTCTGGGACAGTTAGGCTCGGGGGAGCTGTTTTTT. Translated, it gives CSVLGQLGSGELFF.

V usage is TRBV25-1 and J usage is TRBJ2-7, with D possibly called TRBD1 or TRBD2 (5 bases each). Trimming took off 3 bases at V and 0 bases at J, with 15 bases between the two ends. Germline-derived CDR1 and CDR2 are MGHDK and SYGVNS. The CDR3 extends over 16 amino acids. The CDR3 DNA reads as TGTGCCAGCAGTGAGCCCGGGACCGCGAGCTCCTACGAGCAGTACTTC. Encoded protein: CASSEPGTASSYEQYF.

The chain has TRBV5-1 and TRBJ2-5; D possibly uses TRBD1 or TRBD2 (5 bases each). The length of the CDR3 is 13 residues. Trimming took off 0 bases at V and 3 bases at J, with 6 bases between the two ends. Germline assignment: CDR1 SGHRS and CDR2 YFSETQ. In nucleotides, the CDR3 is TGCGCCAGCAGCTTGGGAGGGGAAGAGACCCAGTACTTC. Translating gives CASSLGGEETQYF.

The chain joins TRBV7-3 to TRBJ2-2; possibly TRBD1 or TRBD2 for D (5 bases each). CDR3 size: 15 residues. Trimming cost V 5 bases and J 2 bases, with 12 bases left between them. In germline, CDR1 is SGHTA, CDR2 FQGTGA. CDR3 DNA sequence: TGTGCCAGCAGCCATGGGACGGCAAACACCGGGGAGCTGTTTTTT. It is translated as CASSHGTANTGELFF. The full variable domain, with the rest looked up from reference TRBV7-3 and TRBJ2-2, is GAGVSQTPSNKVTEKGKYVELRCDPISGHTALYWYRQSLGQGPEFLIYFQGTGAADDSGLPNDRFFAVRPEGSVSTLKIQRTERGDSAVYLCASSHGTANTGELFFGEGSRLTVL.

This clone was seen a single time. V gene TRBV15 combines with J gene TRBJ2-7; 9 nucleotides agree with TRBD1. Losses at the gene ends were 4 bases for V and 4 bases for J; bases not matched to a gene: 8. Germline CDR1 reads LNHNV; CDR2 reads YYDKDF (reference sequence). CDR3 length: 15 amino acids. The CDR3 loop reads CATSIGPGTGYEQYF. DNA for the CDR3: TGTGCCACCAGCATCGGGCCCGGGACAGGGTACGAGCAGTACTTC.

The DNA of the CDR3 is TGTGCCAGCAGCCAAGTTGGCAAAAACATTCAGTACTTC. Amino acids: CASSQVGKNIQYF. The rearrangement uses TRBV3-1 (or the pseudogene TRBV3-2) and TRBJ2-4; D is ambiguous. V dropped 1 base and J dropped 3 bases, with 4 bases sitting between them. The germline V gene has CDR1 LGHDT and CDR2 YNNKEL (reference sequence). This CDR3 has 13 residues.

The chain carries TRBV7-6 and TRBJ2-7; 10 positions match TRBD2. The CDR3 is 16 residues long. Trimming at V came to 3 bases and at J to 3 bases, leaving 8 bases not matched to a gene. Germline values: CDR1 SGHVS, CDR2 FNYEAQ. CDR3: CASSLASGGPRYEQYF. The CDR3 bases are TGTGCCAGCAGCTTGGCTAGCGGGGGCCCTCGCTACGAGCAGTACTTC. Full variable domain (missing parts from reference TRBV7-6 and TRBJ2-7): GAGVSQSPRYKVTKRGQDVALRCDPISGHVSLYWYRQALGQGPEFLTYFNYEAQQDKSGLPNDRFSAERPEGSISTLTIQRTEQRDSAMYRCASSLASGGPRYEQYFGPGTRLTVT.

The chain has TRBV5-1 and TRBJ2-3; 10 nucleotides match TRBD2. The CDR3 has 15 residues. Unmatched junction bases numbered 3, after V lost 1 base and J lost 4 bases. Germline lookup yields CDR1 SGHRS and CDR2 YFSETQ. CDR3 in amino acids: CASSLLAGEPDTQYF. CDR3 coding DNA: TGCGCCAGCAGCTTGCTAGCGGGGGAACCAGATACGCAGTATTTT.

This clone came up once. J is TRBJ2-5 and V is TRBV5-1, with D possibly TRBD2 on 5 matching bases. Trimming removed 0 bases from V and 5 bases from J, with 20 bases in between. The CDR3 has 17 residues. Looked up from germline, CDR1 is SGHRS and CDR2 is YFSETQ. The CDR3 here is CASSLAPGRGTRETQYF. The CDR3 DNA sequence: TGCGCCAGCAGCTTGGCACCGGGAAGAGGTACTCGGGAGACCCAGTACTTC.

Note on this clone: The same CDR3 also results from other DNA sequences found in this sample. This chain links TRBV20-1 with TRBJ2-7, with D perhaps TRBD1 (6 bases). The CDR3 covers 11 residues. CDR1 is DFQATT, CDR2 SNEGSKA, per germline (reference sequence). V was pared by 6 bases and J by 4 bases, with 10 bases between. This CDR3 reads CSARGGYEQYF. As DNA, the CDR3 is TGCAGTGCCAGGGGTGGGTACGAGCAGTACTTC.

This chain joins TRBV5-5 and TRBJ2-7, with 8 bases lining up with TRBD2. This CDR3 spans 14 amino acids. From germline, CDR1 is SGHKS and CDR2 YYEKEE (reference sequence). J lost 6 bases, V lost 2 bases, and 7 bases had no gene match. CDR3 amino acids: CASSFSGGPSEQYF. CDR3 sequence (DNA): TGTGCCAGCAGCTTCTCGGGGGGGCCTTCCGAGCAGTACTTC.

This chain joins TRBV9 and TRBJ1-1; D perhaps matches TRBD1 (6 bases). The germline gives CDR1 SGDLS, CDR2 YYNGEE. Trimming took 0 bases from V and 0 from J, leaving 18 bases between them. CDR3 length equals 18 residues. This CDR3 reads CASSVVGGKKPLNTEAFF. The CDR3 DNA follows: TGTGCCAGCAGCGTAGTTGGGGGCAAAAAACCGTTGAACACTGAAGCTTTCTTT. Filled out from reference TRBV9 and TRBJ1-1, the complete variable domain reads DSGVTQTPKHLITATGQRVTLRCSPRSGDLSVYWYQQSLDQGLQFLIQYYNGEERAKGNILERFSAQQFPDLHSELNLSSLELGDSALYFCASSVVGGKKPLNTEAFFGQGTRLTVV.

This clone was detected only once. CDR3 protein: CASGDRVRYNSPLHF. CDR3 in DNA: TGTGCCAGTGGGGACAGGGTGAGATATAATTCACCCCTCCACTTT. The chain uses TRBV19 and TRBJ1-6; 9 positions match TRBD1. Germline V gene sequence: CDR1 LNHDA, CDR2 SQIVND (reference sequence). This CDR3 comprises 15 residues. Trimming took 8 bases from V and 4 from J; bases not matched to a gene: 6.

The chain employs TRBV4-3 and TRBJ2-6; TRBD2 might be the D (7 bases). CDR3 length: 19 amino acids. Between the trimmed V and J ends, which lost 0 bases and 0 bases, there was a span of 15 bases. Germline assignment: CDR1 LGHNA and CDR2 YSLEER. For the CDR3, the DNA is TGCGCCAGCAGCCAAGAGAGGGGCGGGGGCCGCTCTGGGGCCAACGTCCTGACTTTC. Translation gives CASSQERGGGRSGANVLTF.

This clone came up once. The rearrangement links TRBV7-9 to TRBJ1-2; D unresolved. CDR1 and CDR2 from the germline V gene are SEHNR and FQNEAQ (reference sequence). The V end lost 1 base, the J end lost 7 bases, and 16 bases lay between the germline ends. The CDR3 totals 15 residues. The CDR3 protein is CASSLGRPDHFGYTF. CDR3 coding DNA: TGTGCCAGCAGCTTAGGTCGACCGGACCACTTTGGCTACACCTTC.